The source of this T cell receptor beta chain is a study of T cell responses to AZD1222 COVID-19 vaccine. The repertoire was sequenced with immunoSEQ multiplex PCR; TCRdb's copy has only in-frame clones and lacks some. The sample holds around 120,000 clones, about 95% seen once. CDR3 length equals 13 residues. CDR1 DFQATT and CDR2 SNEGSKA come from the germline V gene (reference sequence). Between the trimmed V and J ends, which lost 3 bases and 4 bases, there was a span of 12 bases. The TCR was taken from an adult in good health. This chain links TRBV20-1 with TRBJ1-2; TRBD1 is a possible D gene (6 bases). The sequenced sample was peripheral blood, obtained on day 0 of AZD1222 vaccination. This CDR3 reads CSASTGPTYGYTF. In DNA form, the CDR3 reads TGCAGTGCTAGTACAGGGCCGACCTATGGCTACACCTTC.